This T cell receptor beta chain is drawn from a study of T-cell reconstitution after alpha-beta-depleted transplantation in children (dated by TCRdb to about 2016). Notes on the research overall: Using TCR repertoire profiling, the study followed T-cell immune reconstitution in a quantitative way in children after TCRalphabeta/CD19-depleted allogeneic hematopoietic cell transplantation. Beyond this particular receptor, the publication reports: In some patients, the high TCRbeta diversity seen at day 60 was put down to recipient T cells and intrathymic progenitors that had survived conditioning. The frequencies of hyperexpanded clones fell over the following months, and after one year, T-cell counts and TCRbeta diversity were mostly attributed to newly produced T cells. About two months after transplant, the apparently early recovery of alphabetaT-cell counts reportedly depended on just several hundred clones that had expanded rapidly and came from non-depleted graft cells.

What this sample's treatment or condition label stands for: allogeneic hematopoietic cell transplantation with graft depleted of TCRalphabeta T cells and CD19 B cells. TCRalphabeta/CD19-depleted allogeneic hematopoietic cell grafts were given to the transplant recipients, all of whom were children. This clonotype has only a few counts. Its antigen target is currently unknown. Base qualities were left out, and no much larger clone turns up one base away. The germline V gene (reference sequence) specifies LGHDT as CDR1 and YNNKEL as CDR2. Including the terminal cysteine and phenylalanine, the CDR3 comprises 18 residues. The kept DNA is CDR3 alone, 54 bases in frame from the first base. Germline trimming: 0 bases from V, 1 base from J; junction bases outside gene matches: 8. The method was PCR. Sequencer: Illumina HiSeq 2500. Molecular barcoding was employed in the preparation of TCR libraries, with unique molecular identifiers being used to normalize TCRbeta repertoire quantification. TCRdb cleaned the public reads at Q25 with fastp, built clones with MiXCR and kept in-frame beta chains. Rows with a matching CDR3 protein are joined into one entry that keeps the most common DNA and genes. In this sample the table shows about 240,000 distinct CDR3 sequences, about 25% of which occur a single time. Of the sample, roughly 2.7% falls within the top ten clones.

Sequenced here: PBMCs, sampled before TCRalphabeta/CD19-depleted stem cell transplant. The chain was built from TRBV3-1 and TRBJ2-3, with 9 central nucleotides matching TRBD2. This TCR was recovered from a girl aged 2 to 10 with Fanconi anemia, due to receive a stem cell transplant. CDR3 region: CASSQDWAGGLGTDTQYF. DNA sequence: TGTGCCAGCAGCCAAGATTGGGCGGGGGGGCTAGGCACAGATACGCAGTATTTT.